This paragraph covers one TCR beta chain sequence. Its target is not known. Germline and junction disagree at one end, which may indicate a read error. Only Caucasian adults living in Nashville, Tennessee served as donors. An assay was performed, and its level was deep. Profiling relied on immunoSEQ multiplex PCR, and the TCRdb table lists in-frame clones only, not all of them. The sample yields 2 million to 2.5 million clones, approximately 93% seen once. This sample is drawn from a study of shared clonotypes between healthy human individuals. General study results and limits: Exclusively blood specimens were collected; tissue repertoires likely differ. Relative to clonotypes present in all four donors, those not shared had lower generation probabilities.

Germline V gene lookup returns CDR1 SQVTM and CDR2 ANQGSEA. The CDR3 covers 12 residues. The sequenced sample was naive CD4+ T cells from PBMCs. Documented subset: CD45RA+ positively selected. The chain recombines TRBV29-1 with TRBJ2-2, with 8 bases matching TRBD2. The sequence derives from a man in his late teens or twenties in good health. Some clones in this sample may be carry-over from other donors' samples. The CDR3 here is CVAGGNTGELFF. CDR3 bases: TGTGTGGCGGGGGGGAACACCGGGGAGCTGTTTTTT.